This entry is about one T cell receptor beta chain. Original methodology: Estimates of nucleated cell counts were drawn from the amplification of reference gene primers. Using immunoSEQ multiplex PCR, the repertoire was profiled, and TCRdb retains in-frame clones only, with some absent. The V and J calls and the clone size are those of that table, but D and trimming were determined from the DNA. The table has about 240,000 clones, around 86% seen once. The data stem from a study of blood T cell repertoires in COVID-19. Across the study: The United States, Italy and Spain provided the acute and convalescent COVID-19 samples. PBMCs, B-cell-depleted T cells, or T cells were the source of the cDNA or gDNA that made up the material.

This CDR3 has 14 amino acids. Germline V lookup: CDR1 SGDLS, CDR2 YYNGEE. V shed 0 bases and J shed 2 bases, with 8 bases lying between them. Sequenced material: peripheral blood. The gene calls are TRBV9 and TRBJ1-2; D may be TRBD1 (5 bases). This sequence originates from an older woman with active or convalescent COVID-19. CDR3 coding DNA: TGTGCCAGCAGCGTAGATTCAGGGAACTATGGCTACACCTTC. This translates into CASSVDSGNYGYTF.